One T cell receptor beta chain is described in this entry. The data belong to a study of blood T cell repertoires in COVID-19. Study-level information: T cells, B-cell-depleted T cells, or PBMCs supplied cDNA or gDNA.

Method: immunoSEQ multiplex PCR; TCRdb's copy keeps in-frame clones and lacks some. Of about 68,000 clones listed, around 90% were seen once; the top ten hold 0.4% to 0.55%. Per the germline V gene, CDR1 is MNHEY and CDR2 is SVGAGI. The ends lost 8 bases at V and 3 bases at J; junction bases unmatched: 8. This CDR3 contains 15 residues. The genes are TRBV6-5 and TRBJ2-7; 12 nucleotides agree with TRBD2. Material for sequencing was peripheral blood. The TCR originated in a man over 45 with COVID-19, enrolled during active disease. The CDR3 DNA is TGTGCCAGCCGCCAAGGGACTAGCGGGTACTACGAGCAGTACTTC. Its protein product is CASRQGTSGYYEQYF.